A selection of T cell receptor beta chains follows, all from one sample in a study of T-cell memory formation after mild COVID-19. TCRdb reprocessed the 5' RACE reads via MiXCR and lists one record per CDR3 protein. The sample contains around 440,000 distinct CDR3 sequences, over 15% of which appear only once. The sample was PBMCs or a T cell subset sorted from them (not recorded which). These TCRs come from an adult woman who had mild COVID-19 (a few samples of this study predate the infection). Cell type and time point are not known. Each CDR3 is given with its conserved first and last residue. D genes are given only for firm matches. Some rows have no size entry. The others give once, few or many, or a class for an expanded clone.

d_call j_call clone_size v_call cdr3_nt cdr3_aa
- TRBJ2-3 - TRBV12-3/TRBV12-4 TGTGCCAGCAGTTTTAATTCAGGGCCCACAGATACGCAGTATTTT CASSFNSGPTDTQYF
- TRBJ2-7 few TRBV7-9 TGTGCCAGCAGCCTGAAGGGGGACAACGAGCAGTACTTC CASSLKGDNEQYF
TRBD1 TRBJ1-1 - TRBV7-2 TGTGCCAGCAGCAGAGGACAGGTTAACACTGAAGCTTTCTTT CASSRGQVNTEAFF
TRBD1 TRBJ1-5 - TRBV12-3/TRBV12-4 TGTGCCAGCAGTTTATTAGGGGACAGGGACCAGCCCCAGCATTTT CASSLLGDRDQPQHF
- TRBJ1-2 - TRBV4-3 TGCGCCAGCAGCCCAACCAGGGGAAATGGCTACACCTTC CASSPTRGNGYTF
TRBD1 TRBJ2-1 - TRBV12-3/TRBV12-4 TGTGCCAGCAGTTTGACGAGACAGGGGTACAATGAGCAGTTCTTC CASSLTRQGYNEQFF
TRBD2 TRBJ2-7 - TRBV20-1 TGCAGTGCTAGAGTTCCGGGACTAGCGGGGACCTACGAGCAGTACTTC CSARVPGLAGTYEQYF
- TRBJ2-2 few TRBV7-9 TGTGCCAGCAGCCCCCAAGGGGAGCTGTTTTTT CASSPQGELFF
- TRBJ1-5 few TRBV5-5 TGTGCCAGCAGCTTGGCTGTCCCCTGGGGTAGCAATCAGCCCCAGCATTTT CASSLAVPWGSNQPQHF
- TRBJ1-1 - TRBV12-3/TRBV12-4 TGTGCCAGCAGCTTTCACTCGGACACTGAAGCTTTCTTT CASSFHSDTEAFF